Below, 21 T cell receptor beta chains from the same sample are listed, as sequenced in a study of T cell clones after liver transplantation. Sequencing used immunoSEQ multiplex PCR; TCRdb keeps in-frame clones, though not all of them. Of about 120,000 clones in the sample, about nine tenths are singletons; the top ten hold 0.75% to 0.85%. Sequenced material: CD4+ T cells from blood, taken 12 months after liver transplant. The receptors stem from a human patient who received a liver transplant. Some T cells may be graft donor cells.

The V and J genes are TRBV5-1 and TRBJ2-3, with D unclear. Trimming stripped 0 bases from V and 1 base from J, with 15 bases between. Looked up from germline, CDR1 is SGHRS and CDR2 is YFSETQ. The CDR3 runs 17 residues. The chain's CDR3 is CASSLGKLGWGTDTQYF. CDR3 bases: TGCGCCAGCAGCTTGGGAAAGTTGGGTTGGGGCACAGATACGCAGTATTTT.

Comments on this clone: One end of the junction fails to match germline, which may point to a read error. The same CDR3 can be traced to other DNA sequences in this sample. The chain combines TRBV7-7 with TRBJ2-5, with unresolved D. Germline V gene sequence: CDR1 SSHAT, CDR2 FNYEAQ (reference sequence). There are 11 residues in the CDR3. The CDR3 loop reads CASSSGETQYF. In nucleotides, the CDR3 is TGTGCTAGCAGTTCCGGAGAGACCCAGTACTTC.

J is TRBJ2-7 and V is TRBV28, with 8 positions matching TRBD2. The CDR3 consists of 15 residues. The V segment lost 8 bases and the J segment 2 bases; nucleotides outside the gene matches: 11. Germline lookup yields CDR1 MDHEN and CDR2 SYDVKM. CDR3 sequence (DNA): TGTGCCAGCGGGCGGATAAGCGGGAGACCCTACGAGCAGTACTTC. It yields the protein CASGRISGRPYEQYF. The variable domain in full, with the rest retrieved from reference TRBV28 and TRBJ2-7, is DVKVTQSSRYLVKRTGEKVFLECVQDMDHENMFWYRQDPGLGLRLIYFSYDVKMKEKGDIPEGYSVSREKKERFSLILESASTNQTSMYLCASGRISGRPYEQYFGPGTRLTVT.

CDR3 loop: CASSPWGADTQYF. The CDR3 coding sequence is TGTGCCAGCAGCCCATGGGGTGCAGATACGCAGTATTTT. The J gene is TRBJ2-3, the V gene TRBV5-8; D ambiguous. Germline assignment: CDR1 SGHTS and CDR2 YDEGEE. CDR3 size: 13 residues. V was clipped by 4 bases and J by 4 bases, with 10 bases between them.

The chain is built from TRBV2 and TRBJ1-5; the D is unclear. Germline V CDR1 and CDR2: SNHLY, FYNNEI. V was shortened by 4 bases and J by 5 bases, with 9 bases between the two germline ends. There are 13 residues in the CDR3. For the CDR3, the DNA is TGTGCCAGCAGTGTCAGTAACTATCAGCCCCAGCATTTT. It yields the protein CASSVSNYQPQHF.

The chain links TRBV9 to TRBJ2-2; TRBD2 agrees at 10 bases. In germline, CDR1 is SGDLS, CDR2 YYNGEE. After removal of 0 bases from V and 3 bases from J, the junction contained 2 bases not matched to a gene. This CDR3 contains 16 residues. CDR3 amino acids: CASSVGLAGHTGELFF. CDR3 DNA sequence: TGTGCCAGCAGCGTAGGACTAGCGGGTCACACCGGGGAGCTGTTTTTT.

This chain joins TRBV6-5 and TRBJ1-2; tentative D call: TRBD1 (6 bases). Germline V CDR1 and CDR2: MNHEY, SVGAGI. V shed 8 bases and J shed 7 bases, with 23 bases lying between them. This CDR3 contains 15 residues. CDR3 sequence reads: CASRETRGANSGYTF. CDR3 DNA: TGTGCCAGCCGAGAGACGAGGGGGGCAAATAGTGGCTACACCTTC.

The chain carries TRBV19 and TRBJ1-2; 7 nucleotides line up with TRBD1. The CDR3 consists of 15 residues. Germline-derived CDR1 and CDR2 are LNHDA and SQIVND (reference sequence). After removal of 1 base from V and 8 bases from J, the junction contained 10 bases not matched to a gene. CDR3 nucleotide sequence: TGTGCCAGTAGTATAGCTAGGGGGCTCGTGGACGGCTACACCTTC. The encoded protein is CASSIARGLVDGYTF.

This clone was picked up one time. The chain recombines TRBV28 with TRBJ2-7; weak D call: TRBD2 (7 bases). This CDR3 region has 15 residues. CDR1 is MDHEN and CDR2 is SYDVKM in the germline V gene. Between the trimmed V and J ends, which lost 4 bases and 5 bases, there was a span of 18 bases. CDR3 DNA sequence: TGTGCCAGCAGTTCGGGCTCGGGGGGCCCCCACGAGCAGTACTTC. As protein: CASSSGSGGPHEQYF.

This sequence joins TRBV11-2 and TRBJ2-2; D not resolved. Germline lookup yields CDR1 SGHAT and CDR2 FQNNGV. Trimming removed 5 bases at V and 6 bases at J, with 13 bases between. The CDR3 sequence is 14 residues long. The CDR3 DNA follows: TGTGCCAGCAGCCGGCCCCGACGGGCCGGGGAGCTGTTTTTT. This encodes CASSRPRRAGELFF.

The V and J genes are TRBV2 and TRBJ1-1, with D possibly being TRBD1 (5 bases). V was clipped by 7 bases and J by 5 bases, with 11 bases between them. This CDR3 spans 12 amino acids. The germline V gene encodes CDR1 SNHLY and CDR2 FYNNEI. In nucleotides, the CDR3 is TGTGCCAGCAATGAGGGGATGACTGAAGCTTTCTTT. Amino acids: CASNEGMTEAFF. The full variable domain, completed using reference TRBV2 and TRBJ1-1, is EPEVTQTPSHQVTQMGQEVILRCVPISNHLYFYWYRQILGQKVEFLVSFYNNEISEKSEIFDDQFSVERPDGSNFTLKIRSTKLEDSAMYFCASNEGMTEAFFGQGTRLTVV.

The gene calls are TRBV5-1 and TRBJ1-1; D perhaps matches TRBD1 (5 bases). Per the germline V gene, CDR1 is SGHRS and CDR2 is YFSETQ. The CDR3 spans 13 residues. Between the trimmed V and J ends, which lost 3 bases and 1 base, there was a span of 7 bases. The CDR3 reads CASSSTANTEAFF. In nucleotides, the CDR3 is TGCGCCAGCAGCTCGACAGCGAACACTGAAGCTTTCTTT.

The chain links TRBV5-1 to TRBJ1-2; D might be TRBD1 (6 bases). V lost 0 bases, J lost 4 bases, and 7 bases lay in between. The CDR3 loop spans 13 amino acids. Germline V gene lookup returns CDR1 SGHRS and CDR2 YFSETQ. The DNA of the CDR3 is TGCGCCAGCAGCTTGGCACAGGGCTATGGCTACACCTTC. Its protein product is CASSLAQGYGYTF.

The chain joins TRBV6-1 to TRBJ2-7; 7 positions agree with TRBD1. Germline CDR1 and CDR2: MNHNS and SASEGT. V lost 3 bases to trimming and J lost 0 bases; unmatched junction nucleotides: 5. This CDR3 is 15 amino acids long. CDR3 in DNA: TGTGCCAGCAGTGAGGGGACAGTCAGCTCCTACGAGCAGTACTTC. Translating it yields CASSEGTVSSYEQYF.

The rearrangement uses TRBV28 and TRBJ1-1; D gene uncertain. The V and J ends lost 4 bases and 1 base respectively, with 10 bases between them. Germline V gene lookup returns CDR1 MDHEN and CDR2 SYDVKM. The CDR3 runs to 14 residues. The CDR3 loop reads CASSSQRQNTEAFF. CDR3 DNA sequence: TGTGCCAGCAGTTCACAGCGCCAGAACACTGAAGCTTTCTTT.

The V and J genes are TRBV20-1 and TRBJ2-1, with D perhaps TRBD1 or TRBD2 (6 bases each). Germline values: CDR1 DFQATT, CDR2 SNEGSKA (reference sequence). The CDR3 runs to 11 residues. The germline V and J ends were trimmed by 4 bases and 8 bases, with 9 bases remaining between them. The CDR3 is CSAKEGDEQFF. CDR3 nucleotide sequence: TGCAGTGCTAAGGAGGGGGATGAGCAGTTCTTC.

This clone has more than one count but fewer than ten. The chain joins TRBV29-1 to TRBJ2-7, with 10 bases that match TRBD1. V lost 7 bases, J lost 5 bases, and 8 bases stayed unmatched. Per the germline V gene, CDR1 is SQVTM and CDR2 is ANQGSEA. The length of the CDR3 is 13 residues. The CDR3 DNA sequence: TGCAGCGCAAAGAGGGACAGGGGTAACGAGCAGTACTTC. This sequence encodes CSAKRDRGNEQYF.

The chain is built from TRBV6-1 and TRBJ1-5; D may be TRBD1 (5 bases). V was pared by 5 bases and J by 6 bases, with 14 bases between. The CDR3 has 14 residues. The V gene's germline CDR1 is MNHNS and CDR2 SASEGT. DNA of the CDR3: TGTGCCAGCAGTTTAGGGCCTGGGGGTCAGCCCCAGCATTTT. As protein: CASSLGPGGQPQHF.

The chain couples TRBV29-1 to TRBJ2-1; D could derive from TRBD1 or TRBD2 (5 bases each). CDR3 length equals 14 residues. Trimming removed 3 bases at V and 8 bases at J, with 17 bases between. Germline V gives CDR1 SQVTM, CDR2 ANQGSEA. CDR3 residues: CSVDLGTRVDEQFF. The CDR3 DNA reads TGCAGCGTTGACCTGGGGACCCGAGTCGATGAGCAGTTCTTC.

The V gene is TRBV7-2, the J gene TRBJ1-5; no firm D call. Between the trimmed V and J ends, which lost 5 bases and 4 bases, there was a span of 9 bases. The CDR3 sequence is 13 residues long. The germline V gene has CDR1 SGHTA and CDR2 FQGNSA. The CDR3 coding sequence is TGTGCCAGCAGCCCCGACTCTAATCAGCCCCAGCATTTT. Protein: CASSPDSNQPQHF.

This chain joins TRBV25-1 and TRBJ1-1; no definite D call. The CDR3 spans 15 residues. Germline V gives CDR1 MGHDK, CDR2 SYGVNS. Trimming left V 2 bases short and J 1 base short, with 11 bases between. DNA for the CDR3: TGTGCCAGCAGTGAACCCCTCCCGGCGAACACTGAAGCTTTCTTT. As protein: CASSEPLPANTEAFF.